The entry that follows covers one TCR beta chain sequence. Its antigen remains unidentified. Base qualities are not provided; no much larger clone lies one nucleotide away. This record belongs to a study of control samples from healthy donors and cancer patients (dated by TCRdb to about 2020). From V the trimming removes 0 bases and from J it removes 0 bases, while the gene matches leave 3 bases of the junction unaccounted for. The CDR3 contains 17 residues, cysteine and phenylalanine counted. CDR3 DNA only is kept here, 51 bases in frame from base 1. As encoded in the germline V gene, CDR1 is KGHSH while CDR2 is LQKENI. The method behind the library was the immunoSEQ multiplex PCR assay. This immuneACCESS table, as held by TCRdb, lists in-frame sequences with V and J called but not all clones. Of the missing ones, under half trace to an unresolved V gene in checked studies; the others have no known cause. In this sample the table shows 150,000 to 200,000 clones, about nine tenths of which occur a single time. Clones ranked in the top ten supply approximately 1.5% of the sample.

This chain is built from TRBV18 and TRBJ2-7; 12 bases in the middle match TRBD2. The material sequenced was blood. The sequence came from a woman in her twenties or thirties in good health. The nucleotide sequence reads TGTGCCAGCTCACCACCGGGACTAGCGGGTCTCTCCTACGAGCAGTACTTC. Translation gives CASSPPGLAGLSYEQYF.